This T cell receptor (beta chain) was sequenced for a study of blood T cell repertoires in COVID-19. Study-level background: From the United States, Italy and Spain came samples of acute and convalescent COVID-19. The analysed material was cDNA or gDNA that came from T cells, B-cell-depleted T cells, or PBMCs.

In the original analysis: Quantification of nucleated cells was approximated via reference gene primer amplification. Method: immunoSEQ multiplex PCR; TCRdb's copy keeps in-frame clones and lacks some. The V and J calls and the clone size are those of that table, but D and trimming were determined from the DNA. The sample yields around 29,000 clones, 65% to 70% seen once. The CDR3 runs 16 residues. After removal of 2 bases from V and 2 bases from J, the junction contained 5 bases not matched to a gene. Germline V gives CDR1 LGHNA, CDR2 YSLEER. The J gene is TRBJ2-1, the V gene TRBV4-3; 8 bases match TRBD2. The source is a human donor in a cohort sampled during active COVID-19. The sequenced material came from peripheral blood. CDR3 DNA: TGCGCCAGCAGCCAAATTGGTAGCGGGGCCTACAATGAGCAGTTCTTC. Amino acid sequence: CASSQIGSGAYNEQFF.